The clone carrying this TCR beta chain turned up a few times. Its target is not known. The entry originates in a study of identical twins. CDR1 WSHSY and CDR2 SAAADI come from the germline V gene. CDR3 length equals 16 residues. With 8 bases removed from V and 0 bases from J, the gap between germline ends came to 20 bases. Study results and caveats: Recombination models fit unrelated individuals' TCR alpha sharing but underestimated twins'.

TCRdb fed the 5' RACE reads into MiXCR, producing one record per CDR3 protein. Of 1.5 million or so distinct CDR3 sequences listed, less than 40% were seen once; the top ten hold 0.25% to 0.3%. The receptor's source is a newborn girl in good health. This chain connects TRBV10-2 to TRBJ2-7; tentative D call: TRBD2 (7 bases). The sample consisted of cord blood. CDR3 nucleotides: TGCGCCAGCCTACCTGGGGGGGCTAGGAGCTCCTACGAGCAGTACTTC. This translates into CASLPGGARSSYEQYF.